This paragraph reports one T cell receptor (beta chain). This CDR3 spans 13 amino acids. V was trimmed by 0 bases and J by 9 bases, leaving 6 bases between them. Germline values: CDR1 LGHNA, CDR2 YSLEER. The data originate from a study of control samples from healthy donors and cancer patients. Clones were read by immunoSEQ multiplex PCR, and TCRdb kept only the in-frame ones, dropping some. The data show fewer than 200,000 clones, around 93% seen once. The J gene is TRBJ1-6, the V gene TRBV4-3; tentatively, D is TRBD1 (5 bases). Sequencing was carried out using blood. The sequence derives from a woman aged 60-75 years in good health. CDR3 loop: CASSQEGGSPLHF. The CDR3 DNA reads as TGCGCCAGCAGCCAAGAGGGGGGTTCACCCCTCCACTTT.